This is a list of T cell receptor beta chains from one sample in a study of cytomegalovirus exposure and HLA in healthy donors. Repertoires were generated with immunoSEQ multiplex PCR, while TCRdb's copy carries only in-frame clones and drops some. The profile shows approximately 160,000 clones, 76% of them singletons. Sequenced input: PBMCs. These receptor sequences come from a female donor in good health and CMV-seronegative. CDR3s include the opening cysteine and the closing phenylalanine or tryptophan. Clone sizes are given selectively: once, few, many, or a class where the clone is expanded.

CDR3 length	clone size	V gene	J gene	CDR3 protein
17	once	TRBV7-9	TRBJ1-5	CASSLDLQGFSNQPQHF
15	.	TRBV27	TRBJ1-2	CASSRTRGSSGAYTF
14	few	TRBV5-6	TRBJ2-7	CASSWTGSFREQYF
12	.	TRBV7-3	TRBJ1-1	CASSSGGLEAFF
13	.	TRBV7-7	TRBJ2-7	CASSKGLAGEQYF
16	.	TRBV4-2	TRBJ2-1	CASSRSIAGGRSEQFF
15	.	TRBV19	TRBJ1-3	CASSSWTGAGNTIYF
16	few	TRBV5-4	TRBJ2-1	CASTGTGGAESNEQFF
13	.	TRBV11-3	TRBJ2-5	CASSSGGPGTQYF
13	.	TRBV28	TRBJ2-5	CASSYRGQETQYF
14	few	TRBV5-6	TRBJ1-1	CASSLQGMNTEAFF
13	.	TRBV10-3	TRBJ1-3	CAIGGASGNTIYF
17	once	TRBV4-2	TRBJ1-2	CASSQKRGGQANYGYTF
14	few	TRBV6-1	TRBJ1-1	CASIRDRANTEAFF
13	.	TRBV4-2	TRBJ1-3	CASSMVEENTIYF
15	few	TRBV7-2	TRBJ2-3	CASSRTGAAVDTQYF
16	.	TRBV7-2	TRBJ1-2	CASSSRQGWAFYGYTF
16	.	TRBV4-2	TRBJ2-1	CASSPRLAGRYNEQFF
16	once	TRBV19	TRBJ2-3	CASSMFFEAGTDTQYF
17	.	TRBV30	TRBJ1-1	CAWARGLRRGRNTEAFF
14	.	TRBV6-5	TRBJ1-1	CASGPAGGNTEAFF
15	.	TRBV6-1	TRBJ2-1	CASHSGQGSYNEQFF